The 20 T cell receptor beta chains below were found in one sample sequenced in a study of blood T cell repertoires in COVID-19. Produced via immunoSEQ multiplex PCR; TCRdb's table is partial and in-frame only. Of 90,000 to 130,000 clones in the sample, less than 85% were seen once. Input material: peripheral blood. These receptors all come from a woman older than 75 with acute or convalescent COVID-19.

The rearrangement links TRBV21-1 to TRBJ1-5; TRBD1, as called in the table, went unchecked against the DNA. TRBV21-1 is reported as a pseudogene. This CDR3 contains 15 residues. The CDR3 DNA reads as TGTGCCAGCAGGGGGACAGGGATTGCCAATCAGCCCCAGCATTTT. Translating gives CASRGTGIANQPQHF.

This chain links TRBV20-1 with TRBJ2-5; tentatively, D is TRBD1 (5 bases). V lost 6 bases and J 5 bases, leaving 7 bases between the germline ends. In germline, CDR1 is DFQATT, CDR2 SNEGSKA (reference sequence). The CDR3 is 10 residues long. Here the CDR3 reads CSAAGETQYF. The CDR3 DNA reads as TGCAGTGCCGCAGGGGAGACCCAGTACTTC.

V gene TRBV2 combines with J gene TRBJ1-1; the D is unclear. Germline V lookup: CDR1 SNHLY, CDR2 FYNNEI. Deletions cut 5 bases from V and 4 bases from J, with 11 bases between. The CDR3 runs to 13 residues. Here the CDR3 DNA reads TGTGCCAGCAGTAGCTTGGGGAGCACTGAAGCTTTCTTT. It encodes CASSSLGSTEAFF.

This chain joins TRBV10-3 and TRBJ1-1; D is perhaps TRBD1 (6 bases). Trimming removed 7 bases at V and 3 bases at J, with 18 bases between. The CDR3 has 15 amino acids. CDR1 and CDR2 from the germline V gene are ENHRY and SYGVKD. The CDR3 sequence is CAIKVSGVRDTEAFF. CDR3 bases: TGTGCCATCAAAGTATCAGGGGTCAGGGACACTGAAGCTTTCTTT.

This chain uses TRBV27 with TRBJ1-4; D might be TRBD1 (6 bases). V was pared by 6 bases and J by 0 bases, with 11 bases between. The CDR3 is made up of 15 amino acids. CDR1 and CDR2 from the germline V gene are MNHEY and SMNVEV (reference sequence). The CDR3 region has the DNA TGTGCCAGCAGGTCCTGGACAGCAACTAATGAAAAACTGTTTTTT. This encodes CASRSWTATNEKLFF.

The gene calls are TRBV7-3 and TRBJ1-6; D not certain. Germline V gene sequence: CDR1 SGHTA, CDR2 FQGTGA. Trimming pared 8 bases from V and 2 bases from J, leaving 7 bases between. The CDR3 contains 13 residues. CDR3 DNA: TGTGCCAGCGGACTACCCTATAATTCACCCCTCCACTTT. It yields the protein CASGLPYNSPLHF.

The chain couples TRBV7-6 to TRBJ2-5; D may be TRBD1 (6 bases). The CDR3 has 16 residues. Trimming stripped 5 bases from V and 0 bases from J, with 16 bases between. CDR1 is SGHVS, CDR2 FNYEAQ, per germline. The DNA of the CDR3 is TGTGCCAGCAGCACCTCCGGGACACAGTACCAAGAGACCCAGTACTTC. This translates into CASSTSGTQYQETQYF.

This chain joins TRBV4-2 and TRBJ1-1, with D possibly matching TRBD1 (5 bases). Trimming took off 0 bases at V and 8 bases at J, with 13 bases between the two ends. CDR3 length equals 14 residues. CDR1 and CDR2 from the germline V gene are LGHNA and YNFKEQ. The CDR3 DNA is TGTGCCAGCAGCCAAGAGGTCAGGGTTAAAGAAGCTTTCTTT. This sequence encodes CASSQEVRVKEAFF.

This sequence joins TRBV7-3 and TRBJ2-2; TRBD2 is a possible D gene (5 bases). CDR1 SGHTA and CDR2 FQGTGA come from the germline V gene. The V end lost 5 bases, the J end lost 0 bases, and 13 bases lay between the germline ends. The CDR3 spans 16 residues. The DNA of the CDR3 is TGTGCCAGCAGCCCAGCTCCGGGATCGAACACCGGGGAGCTGTTTTTT. This encodes CASSPAPGSNTGELFF.

This clone was picked up one time. The chain employs TRBV5-8 and TRBJ1-5; TRBD1 matches at 7 bases. Germline V lookup: CDR1 SGHTS, CDR2 YDEGEE. V gave up 4 bases and J gave up 0 bases; unmatched junction bases: 10. The CDR3 is 17 amino acids. CDR3 sequence (DNA): TGTGCCAGCAGCCGAACGGGACAGACCGATAGCAATCAGCCCCAGCATTTT. It specifies CASSRTGQTDSNQPQHF.

V is TRBV30 and J is TRBJ2-2; no clear D gene. CDR1 and CDR2 (germline): GTSNPN, SVGIG (reference sequence). Trimming took off 0 bases at V and 7 bases at J, with 9 bases between the two ends. This CDR3 has 13 residues. The CDR3 DNA reads as TGTGCCTGGAGTGTCAGGTCAGACGGGGAGCTGTTTTTT. Residues: CAWSVRSDGELFF.

This clone was seen a few times. The chain recombines TRBV5-5 with TRBJ1-2; D not resolved. The CDR3 length is 12 residues. The V gene lost 4 bases and the J gene lost 8 bases, with 12 bases spanning the gap. CDR1 is SGHKS and CDR2 is YYEKEE in the germline V gene (reference sequence). The CDR3: CASSDSRVGYTF. CDR3 in DNA: TGTGCCAGCAGCGATTCGAGGGTGGGCTACACCTTC.

This rearrangement joins TRBV11-2 to TRBJ2-1, with TRBD2 matching 9 bases. The V gene's germline CDR1 is SGHAT and CDR2 FQNNGV. The CDR3 is 15 amino acids. Trimming cost V 6 bases and J 2 bases; bases outside gene matches: 5. The CDR3 bases are TGTGCCAGCAGTCCCAGCGGGAGGACCTACAATGAGCAGTTCTTC. Protein sequence: CASSPSGRTYNEQFF. Together with reference TRBV11-2 and TRBJ2-1, the CDR3 gives the full variable domain: EAGVAQSPRYKIIEKRQSVAFWCNPISGHATLYWYQQILGQGPKLLIQFQNNGVVDDSQLPKDRFSAERLKGVDSTLKIQPAKLEDSAVYLCASSPSGRTYNEQFFGPGTRLTVL.

This clone is a singleton in its sample. This rearrangement joins TRBV7-2 to TRBJ1-1; D may be TRBD1 (5 bases). Germline V gives CDR1 SGHTA, CDR2 FQGNSA. Trimming shortened V by 3 bases and J by 3 bases, and 14 bases separated the two germline ends. The CDR3 has 15 residues. The CDR3 sequence is CASSLQQIRDTEAFF. CDR3 nucleotide sequence: TGTGCCAGCAGCTTGCAACAGATCAGGGACACTGAAGCTTTCTTT.

The chain carries TRBV20-1 and TRBJ2-1, with a possible D match to TRBD1 (6 bases). The ends were cut back, 3 bases at V and 1 base at J, with 13 bases in the middle. In germline, CDR1 is DFQATT, CDR2 SNEGSKA (reference sequence). This CDR3 comprises 15 residues. This CDR3 reads CSASSRGTSYNEQFF. The CDR3 DNA reads as TGCAGTGCTAGTTCCAGGGGAACGTCCTACAATGAGCAGTTCTTC.

This chain joins TRBV5-1 and TRBJ1-3; D unresolved. Germline V gene lookup returns CDR1 SGHRS and CDR2 YFSETQ. The CDR3 is 15 amino acids. V lost 4 bases and J 5 bases, leaving 16 bases between the germline ends. CDR3 sequence (DNA): TGCGCCAGCAGCCCTTCCAGAAATCTTCGAAACACCATATATTTT. It translates to CASSPSRNLRNTIYF.

The chain joins TRBV5-1 to TRBJ2-2, with D uncertain. In germline, CDR1 is SGHRS, CDR2 YFSETQ. Trimming pared 1 base from V and 1 base from J, leaving 8 bases between. This CDR3 region has 15 residues. CDR3 DNA: TGCGCCAGCAGCTTGTTTGGGCGGAACACCGGGGAGCTGTTTTTT. It encodes CASSLFGRNTGELFF.

The chain has TRBV5-5 and TRBJ1-4; 8 bases fit TRBD1. This CDR3 spans 17 amino acids. Germline loops: CDR1 SGHKS, CDR2 YYEKEE (reference sequence). V dropped 1 base and J dropped 0; count of bases not matched to a gene: 5. CDR3 DNA: TGTGCCAGCAGCTTGTCACAGGGGGTAACAACTAATGAAAAACTGTTTTTT. This encodes CASSLSQGVTTNEKLFF. Supplemented by reference TRBV5-5 and TRBJ1-4, the full variable domain reads DAGVTQSPTHLIKTRGQQVTLRCSPISGHKSVSWYQQVLGQGPQFIFQYYEKEERGRGNFPDRFSARQFPNYSSELNVNALLLGDSALYLCASSLSQGVTTNEKLFFGSGTQLSVL.

The chain links TRBV6-2 or TRBV6-3 to TRBJ2-5; a possible D gene is TRBD1 (6 bases). CDR1 and CDR2 from the germline V gene are MNHEY and SVGEGT. Trimming pared 6 bases from V and 9 bases from J, leaving 17 bases between. CDR3 length: 13 amino acids. As DNA, the CDR3 is TGTGCCAGCAGCACCGGACAGCCCAGGGCCCAGTACTTC. Its protein product is CASSTGQPRAQYF.

The chain is built from TRBV7-2 and TRBJ2-3; TRBD1 aligns across 9 bases. Germline CDR1 SGHTA, CDR2 FQGNSA. The length of the CDR3 is 15 residues. Trimming at V came to 5 bases and at J to 5 bases, leaving 8 bases not matched to a gene. CDR3 nucleotide sequence: TGTGCCAGCAGCCGTTGGACAGGGGCGGGAGATACGCAGTATTTT. This codes for CASSRWTGAGDTQYF.